One and the same sample provided the 3 T cell receptor beta chains below, sequenced in a study of blood T cells in healthy people across ages. The authors ran a second PCR of 7 to 11 cycles using a sample-barcoded 5' primer and a J-beta primer mix. In TCRdb, the 5' RACE reads were re-called with MiXCR into one record per CDR3 protein. In the table there are around 1,000,000 distinct CDR3 sequences, 25% of which are singletons. The sample was also linked to a second study, of T cells of mothers and their children.

The sequenced sample consisted of blood. These receptors were obtained from a girl aged 2 to 9 in good health.

J is TRBJ2-3 and V is TRBV18; tentative D call: TRBD1 (6 bases). The germline CDR1 and CDR2 sequences are KGHSH and LQKENI. The CDR3 totals 14 residues. V lost 3 bases, J lost 5 bases, and 12 bases lay in between. This chain's CDR3 is CASSPRGFEDTQYF. In DNA, the CDR3 is TGTGCCAGCTCACCCAGGGGTTTCGAAGATACGCAGTATTTT.

This chain joins TRBV27 and TRBJ1-1; no reliable D call. The CDR3 is 13 amino acids. Trimming shortened V by 2 bases and J by 5 bases, and 9 bases separated the two germline ends. The germline V gene encodes CDR1 MNHEY and CDR2 SMNVEV (reference sequence). CDR3 coding DNA: TGTGCCAGCAGTTTAGCCATAGCGACTGAAGCTTTCTTT. Encoded protein: CASSLAIATEAFF.

The gene calls are TRBV4-1 and TRBJ1-4; possibly TRBD1 for D (6 bases). The V and J ends lost 0 bases and 0 bases respectively, with 17 bases between them. Germline V lookup: CDR1 MGHRA, CDR2 YSYEKL. The CDR3 contains 19 residues. In DNA form, the CDR3 reads TGCGCCAGCAGCCAAGATCGGAGGGACAATCCACCAACTAATGAAAAACTGTTTTTT. As protein: CASSQDRRDNPPTNEKLFF.